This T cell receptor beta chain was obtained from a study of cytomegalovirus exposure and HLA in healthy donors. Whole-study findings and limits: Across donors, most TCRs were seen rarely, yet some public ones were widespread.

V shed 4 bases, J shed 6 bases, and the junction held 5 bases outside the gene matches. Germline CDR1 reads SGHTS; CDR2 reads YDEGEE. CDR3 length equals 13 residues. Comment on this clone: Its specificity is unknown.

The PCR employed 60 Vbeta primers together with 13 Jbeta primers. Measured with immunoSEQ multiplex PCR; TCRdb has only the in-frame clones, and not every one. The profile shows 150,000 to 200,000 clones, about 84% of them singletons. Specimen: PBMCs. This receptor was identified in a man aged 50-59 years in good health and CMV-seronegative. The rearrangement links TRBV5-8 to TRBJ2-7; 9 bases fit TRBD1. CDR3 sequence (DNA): TGTGCCAGCAGCAAAACAGGGGGCGGCGAGCAGTACTTC. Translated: CASSKTGGGEQYF.